The 23 T cell receptor beta chains presented below share a single source sample, sequenced in a study of beta chain features in type 1 diabetes. cDNA synthesis used the whole RNA isolate, giving expressed TCRB sequences. Assay: immunoSEQ multiplex PCR; the TCRdb copy retains only in-frame clones and omits some. Of hundreds of thousands of clones detected, about 14% appear once; the ten largest clones hold approximately 0.042%. General study points: Patients with Type 1 diabetes showed moderately but significantly shorter TCRB CDR3s in all four CD4+ subsets.

These receptors have no known antigen. Sample: naive CD4+ T cells from blood. These receptors all stem from a man younger than 30 with type 1 diabetes.

This clone was counted a few times. The chain has TRBV11-2 and TRBJ2-1; D is undetermined. The V end lost 1 base, the J end lost 8 bases, and 3 bases lay between the germline ends. Per germline, CDR1 SGHAT and CDR2 FQNNGV. CDR3 size: 11 residues. DNA for the CDR3: TGTGCCAGCAGCTTAGCGTATGAGCAGTTCTTC. It is translated as CASSLAYEQFF.

The CDR3 DNA sequence: TGTGCCAGCAGTTTGTGGTCCGCGAAAGAGACCCAGTACTTC. Protein sequence: CASSLWSAKETQYF. The chain couples TRBV28 to TRBJ2-5; D uncertain. CDR3 length: 14 residues. Germline lookup yields CDR1 MDHEN and CDR2 SYDVKM. V was pared by 3 bases and J by 3 bases, with 11 bases between.

This clone was counted between two and nine times. The rearrangement uses TRBV5-1 and TRBJ1-2; 9 nucleotides match TRBD1. V dropped 4 bases and J dropped 7; count of bases not matched to a gene: 17. CDR1 is SGHRS, CDR2 YFSETQ, per germline. This CDR3 is 17 amino acids long. The CDR3 coding sequence is TGCGCCAGCAGCCCAACCAGTTTTTTACAGGGGGCCGGTGGCTACACCTTC. Encoded protein: CASSPTSFLQGAGGYTF. The full variable domain, its missing parts supplied by reference TRBV5-1 and TRBJ1-2, is KAGVTQTPRYLIKTRGQQVTLSCSPISGHRSVSWYQQTPGQGLQFLFEYFSETQRNKGNFPGRFSGRQFSNSRSEMNVSTLELGDSALYLCASSPTSFLQGAGGYTFGSGTRLTVV.

The rearrangement uses TRBV10-2 and TRBJ1-5; D is uncertain. Germline V CDR1 and CDR2: WSHSY, SAAADI. Trimming left V 0 bases short and J 0 bases short, with 12 bases between. This CDR3 spans 17 amino acids. The CDR3 nucleotides read TGCGCCAGCAGTGAGTCCAGGAGCAGGTATAGCAATCAGCCCCAGCATTTT. It is translated as CASSESRSRYSNQPQHF.

This clone was picked up a small number of times. J is TRBJ2-3 and V is TRBV6-5; 7 nucleotides align to TRBD2. Losses at the gene ends were 5 bases for V and 0 bases for J; bases not matched to a gene: 2. CDR3 length equals 14 residues. Germline loops: CDR1 MNHEY, CDR2 SVGAGI. Here the CDR3 DNA reads TGTGCCAGCAGTCCGCGGGGGAGCACAGATACGCAGTATTTT. It translates to CASSPRGSTDTQYF.

This clone was detected only a few times. The CDR3 DNA reads TGTGCCAGCAGCTCTTGGGGAGGACTGAACGAGCAGTACTTC. Translated, it gives CASSSWGGLNEQYF. The chain carries TRBV7-8 and TRBJ2-7; D is possibly TRBD2 (6 bases). Germline lookup yields CDR1 SGHVS and CDR2 FQNEAQ. The CDR3 sequence is 14 residues long. Trimming took off 4 bases at V and 5 bases at J, with 15 bases between the two ends.

The V and J genes are TRBV29-1 and TRBJ1-1, with D tentatively TRBD1 (5 bases). CDR3 length equals 15 residues. The ends were cut back, 1 base at V and 0 bases at J, with 12 bases in the middle. Per the germline V gene, CDR1 is SQVTM and CDR2 is ANQGSEA. The CDR3 bases are TGCAGCGTTGAAGTCGGGGCAGGGTTGAACACTGAAGCTTTCTTT. This gives the protein CSVEVGAGLNTEAFF.

The genes are TRBV11-2 and TRBJ2-3; no definite D call. CDR1 SGHAT and CDR2 FQNNGV come from the germline V gene. Trimming left V 5 bases short and J 14 bases short, with 14 bases between. The CDR3 sequence is 11 residues long. In nucleotides, the CDR3 is TGTGCCAGCAGCCGTGAGGTATTGACGTATTTT. This translates into CASSREVLTYF. Drawing the rest from reference TRBV11-2 and TRBJ2-3, the complete variable domain is EAGVAQSPRYKIIEKRQSVAFWCNPISGHATLYWYQQILGQGPKLLIQFQNNGVVDDSQLPKDRFSAERLKGVDSTLKIQPAKLEDSAVYLCASSREVLTYFGPGTRLTVL.

This clone was observed a few times. The sample carries other DNA sequences with the same CDR3. This rearrangement joins TRBV30 to TRBJ2-7; D unresolved. There are 14 residues in the CDR3. V lost 0 bases and J lost 0, with 9 bases in between. Germline V gene data show CDR1 as GTSNPN and CDR2 as SVGIG (reference sequence). This CDR3 is CAWSVGGSSYEQYF. The DNA for the CDR3 is TGTGCCTGGAGTGTAGGTGGATCCTCCTACGAGCAGTACTTC. The full variable domain, with the rest looked up from reference TRBV30 and TRBJ2-7, is SQTIHQWPATLVQPVGSPLSLECTVEGTSNPNLYWYRQAAGRGLQLLFYSVGIGQISSEVPQNLSASRPQDRQFILSSKKLLLSDSGFYLCAWSVGGSSYEQYFGPGTRLTVT.

This clone appeared a few times. The V and J genes are TRBV7-2 and TRBJ2-7; TRBD1 agrees at 7 bases. V trimming: 6 bases; J trimming: 4 bases; junction bases outside the gene matches: 12. CDR1 is SGHTA, CDR2 FQGNSA, per germline. The CDR3 sequence is 15 residues long. DNA of the CDR3: TGTGCCAGCAGATTACCCCGGGGACAGTTTTACGAGCAGTACTTC. As protein: CASRLPRGQFYEQYF. Together with reference TRBV7-2 and TRBJ2-7, the CDR3 gives the full variable domain: GAGVSQSPSNKVTEKGKDVELRCDPISGHTALYWYRQSLGQGLEFLIYFQGNSAPDKSGLPSDRFSAERTGGSVSTLTIQRTQQEDSAVYLCASRLPRGQFYEQYFGPGTRLTVT.

This clone occurred a few times. This CDR3 is also generated by other DNA sequences in the sample. The CDR3 DNA is TGCAGTGCCAGGGGCTACGAGCAGTACTTC. Translated, it gives CSARGYEQYF. V gene TRBV20-1 combines with J gene TRBJ2-7; possible D gene TRBD1, 6 bases. CDR3 length: 10 amino acids. Germline CDR1 reads DFQATT; CDR2 reads SNEGSKA (reference sequence). Trimming cost V 6 bases and J 3 bases, with 6 bases left between them.

This clone has more than one count but fewer than ten. The chain links TRBV9 to TRBJ1-4, with D unresolved. The CDR3 has 14 amino acids. Germline CDR1 reads SGDLS; CDR2 reads YYNGEE. With 0 bases removed from V and 7 bases from J, the gap between germline ends came to 10 bases. The CDR3 DNA reads as TGTGCCAGCAGCGTAGGGGCTAGCGGTGAAAAACTGTTTTTT. This encodes CASSVGASGEKLFF.

This clone was detected a few times. The chain is built from TRBV30 and TRBJ2-1; 9 positions match TRBD2. Unmatched junction bases numbered 12, after V lost 8 bases and J lost 7 bases. The CDR3 length is 14 residues. Per germline, CDR1 GTSNPN and CDR2 SVGIG (reference sequence). CDR3 DNA sequence: TGTGCCAGGTTAGATGGTAGCGGGAGTAATGAGCAGTTCTTC. Its protein is CARLDGSGSNEQFF.

The chain links TRBV9 to TRBJ2-2, with D perhaps matching TRBD2 (5 bases). The CDR3 extends over 13 amino acids. Germline V gene lookup returns CDR1 SGDLS and CDR2 YYNGEE. V lost 3 bases and J 7 bases, leaving 10 bases between the germline ends. The CDR3 loop reads CASSARAGGELFF. The CDR3 DNA is TGTGCCAGCAGCGCCCGGGCGGGCGGGGAGCTGTTTTTT.

The chain has TRBV9 and TRBJ1-5; 10 positions agree with TRBD1. The V and J ends lost 3 bases and 6 bases, in that order; junction bases with no gene match: 6. CDR1 is SGDLS, CDR2 YYNGEE, per germline. The CDR3 has 15 residues. The CDR3 DNA follows: TGTGCCAGCAGCGCCCTGGGACAGGGGAGTCAGCCCCAGCATTTT. It yields the protein CASSALGQGSQPQHF.

This clone was seen a handful of times. This chain connects TRBV29-1 to TRBJ1-2; 11 bases align to TRBD1. The germline gives CDR1 SQVTM, CDR2 ANQGSEA. V dropped 4 bases and J dropped 8; count of bases not matched to a gene: 6. The CDR3 loop spans 13 amino acids. The CDR3 loop is CSVAGTGGTGYTF. In DNA form, the CDR3 reads TGCAGCGTTGCCGGGACAGGGGGGACAGGCTACACCTTC.

V usage is TRBV10-3 and J usage is TRBJ1-5; D possibly corresponds to TRBD1 (5 bases). V lost 5 bases and J lost 3, with 14 bases in between. The CDR3 sequence is 15 residues long. Germline CDR1 ENHRY, CDR2 SYGVKD. The CDR3 sequence: CAISPGTGNNQPQHF. The CDR3 DNA reads TGTGCCATCAGTCCCGGGACGGGCAACAATCAGCCCCAGCATTTT.

The chain recombines TRBV30 with TRBJ1-2, with D hard to call. From germline, CDR1 is GTSNPN and CDR2 SVGIG (reference sequence). CDR3 length equals 11 residues. V gave up 6 bases and J gave up 3 bases, with 8 bases separating them. CDR3 DNA sequence: TGTGCCTGCACCGTATACTATGGCTACACCTTC. This sequence encodes CACTVYYGYTF.

This clone was seen more than once but under ten times. The chain has TRBV9 and TRBJ1-2; 8 bases agree with TRBD1. The J segment lost 4 bases and the V segment lost 5 bases, leaving 4 bases of the junction unmatched. The CDR3 is 13 amino acids. Looked up from germline, CDR1 is SGDLS and CDR2 is YYNGEE. The CDR3 region has the DNA TGTGCCAGCAGTAAAGGACAGGGCTATGGCTACACCTTC. Amino acids: CASSKGQGYGYTF.

This clone was observed a handful of times. This sequence joins TRBV7-9 and TRBJ2-2, with 9 bases lining up with TRBD1. CDR1 SEHNR and CDR2 FQNEAQ come from the germline V gene (reference sequence). The ends lost 5 bases at V and 3 bases at J; junction bases unmatched: 10. This CDR3 has 17 amino acids. The CDR3 DNA reads TGTGCCAGCAGCGACAGACTACAGGGGGCGGACACCGGGGAGCTGTTTTTT. Amino acid sequence: CASSDRLQGADTGELFF.

This clone showed up just a few times. V and J are TRBV5-5 and TRBJ2-3; 12 nucleotides align to TRBD2. Germline V CDR1 and CDR2: SGHKS, YYEKEE (reference sequence). The ends lost 4 bases at V and 4 bases at J; junction bases unmatched: 16. The CDR3 totals 19 residues. CDR3 residues: CASSASTSGRGRGADTQYF. CDR3 coding DNA: TGTGCCAGCAGCGCCTCGACTAGCGGGAGAGGTCGTGGTGCAGATACGCAGTATTTT. Combining the CDR3 with reference TRBV5-5 and TRBJ2-3 gives the whole variable domain DAGVTQSPTHLIKTRGQQVTLRCSPISGHKSVSWYQQVLGQGPQFIFQYYEKEERGRGNFPDRFSARQFPNYSSELNVNALLLGDSALYLCASSASTSGRGRGADTQYFGPGTRLTVL.

V and J are TRBV7-2 and TRBJ2-5; the D gene is possibly TRBD1 (5 bases). The V gene lost 6 bases and the J gene lost 2 bases, with 22 bases spanning the gap. The germline gives CDR1 SGHTA, CDR2 FQGNSA. The length of the CDR3 is 17 residues. The CDR3 region is CASRRYPSRARQETQYF. CDR3 DNA: TGTGCCAGCAGACGATACCCGAGCAGGGCGCGTCAAGAGACCCAGTACTTC.

This clone was detected a few times. The CDR3 DNA reads as TGTGCCAGCAGCCGCAGGGGCCAACCCTACAATGAGCAGTTCTTC. Amino acids: CASSRRGQPYNEQFF. This chain links TRBV7-9 with TRBJ2-1, with D tentatively TRBD1 (6 bases). Trimming removed 5 bases at V and 2 bases at J, with 13 bases between. The length of the CDR3 is 15 residues. Germline CDR1 is SEHNR and CDR2 is FQNEAQ (reference sequence). The whole variable domain, filled in from reference TRBV7-9 and TRBJ2-1, reads DTGVSQNPRHKITKRGQNVTFRCDPISEHNRLYWYRQTLGQGPEFLTYFQNEAQLEKSRLLSDRFSAERPKGSFSTLEIQRTEQGDSAMYLCASSRRGQPYNEQFFGPGTRLTVL.